The 14 T cell receptor beta chains reported below all come from one sample, sequenced in a study of Graves' ophthalmopathy and Graves' hyperthyroidism. Amplification targeted the TCR beta CDR3 regions, with RNA transcripts as the source material. HTBI primers were used in a first-round RT-PCR, which preceded a second-round multiplex PCR. TCRdb itself ran the multiplex PCR reads through MiXCR, one entry per CDR3 protein. Of almost 750,000 distinct CDR3 sequences in the sample, 40% were seen once. The material sequenced was peripheral blood. These receptors all come from an adult man with Graves' ophthalmopathy.

This chain joins TRBV20-1 and TRBJ1-2, with D tentatively TRBD1 (5 bases). CDR3 length: 12 amino acids. Germline V lookup: CDR1 DFQATT, CDR2 SNEGSKA (reference sequence). Trimming pared 4 bases from V and 8 bases from J, leaving 14 bases between. This CDR3 is CSAIERGWGYTF. The CDR3 DNA sequence: TGCAGTGCTATTGAACGGGGCTGGGGCTACACCTTC.

This clonotype was observed a single time. Relative to the germline gene, one junction end is altered; a read error may explain this. The chain uses TRBV24-1 and TRBJ2-5, with 8 bases aligning to TRBD2. Germline CDR1 KGHDR, CDR2 SFDVKD. The length of the CDR3 is 16 residues. DNA for the CDR3: TGTGCCAGCAGTTACTCTGTAGCGGGGAGCGGTGAGACCCAGTACTTC. The encoded protein is CASSYSVAGSGETQYF.

Comments on this clonotype: The junction departs from the called germline gene at one end, perhaps through a read error. The V call is TRBV2, the J call TRBJ1-2; 7 nucleotides line up with TRBD1. The CDR3 sequence is 15 residues long. Germline values: CDR1 SNHLY, CDR2 FYNNEI. The CDR3 coding sequence is TGCGCCAGCAGGCAAAACGTACAGGGGAGCTATGGCTACACCTTC. It encodes CASRQNVQGSYGYTF. Variable domain in full (rest from reference TRBV2 and TRBJ1-2): EPEVTQTPSHQVTQMGQEVILRCVPISNHLYFYWYRQILGQKVEFLVSFYNNEISEKSEIFDDQFSVERPDGSNFTLKIRSTKLEDSAMYFCASRQNVQGSYGYTFGSGTRLTVV.

This clonotype was found many times. This sequence joins TRBV29-1 and TRBJ2-7; tentatively, D is TRBD2 (6 bases). From germline, CDR1 is SQVTM and CDR2 ANQGSEA. The CDR3 has 12 amino acids. Trimming cost V 4 bases and J 6 bases, with 13 bases left between them. For the CDR3, the DNA is TGCAGCGTTGGAGTGGGGGGACTCGAGCAGTACTTC. Encoded protein: CSVGVGGLEQYF.

The chain links TRBV6-1 to TRBJ2-5; D is possibly TRBD2 (7 bases). The V gene lost 1 base and the J gene lost 6 bases, with 12 bases spanning the gap. Germline V CDR1 and CDR2: MNHNS, SASEGT. The CDR3 has 14 amino acids. The DNA of the CDR3 is TGTGCCAGCAGTGAAGGGGGGGGGGGCCAGACCCAGTACTTC. It codes for CASSEGGGGQTQYF.

Points on this clonotype: With a much larger clone just one base away, this may be a read error. The genes are TRBV12-3 or TRBV12-4 and TRBJ1-6; no reliable D call. The CDR3 is made up of 15 amino acids. CDR3 region: CASSQGFRRDSPPHF. The CDR3 DNA sequence: TGTGCCAGCAGCCAAGGTTTCCGGCGAGATTCACCCCCCCACTTT.

The gene calls are TRBV20-1 and TRBJ2-2, with a possible D match to TRBD2 (6 bases). Trimming left V 6 bases short and J 3 bases short, with 20 bases between. The CDR3 loop spans 16 amino acids. Germline V CDR1 and CDR2: DFQATT, SNEGSKA (reference sequence). The CDR3 sequence is CSASPTGGGYTGELFF. Here the CDR3 DNA reads TGCAGTGCCTCTCCCACGGGCGGAGGGTACACCGGGGAGCTGTTTTTT.

A note on this clonotype: A read error is possible here, since a much larger clone lies one base away. The chain joins TRBV20-1 to TRBJ1-5; unclear D gene. V was clipped by 5 bases and J by 5 bases, with 10 bases between them. CDR3 length: 12 residues. Germline V CDR1 and CDR2: DFQATT, SNEGSKA (reference sequence). The CDR3 sequence: CSAGSSHQPQHF. CDR3 DNA: TGCAGTGCTGGATCCAGCCATCAGCCCCAGCATTTT.

The count of this clonotype is one. This may be a read error: a much more frequent sequence differs by one nucleotide. The CDR3 end shows no conserved phenylalanine or tryptophan, and so a read error is likely. The chain couples TRBV10-3 to TRBJ1-2; D gene unclear. The CDR3 covers 14 residues. V shed 7 bases and J shed 8 bases, with 20 bases lying between them. CDR1 and CDR2 (germline): ENHRY, SYGVKD. The DNA of the CDR3 is TGTGCCATCAATAATCCTACGACCCCCTTGGGCTACACCCTC. Amino acid sequence: CAINNPTTPLGYTL.

Only one count was recorded for this clonotype. This may stem from a read error, because a much larger clone lies one nucleotide away. The rearrangement joins TRBV7-2 to TRBJ1-4; 11 bases are a match to TRBD1. Looked up from germline, CDR1 is SGHTA and CDR2 is FQGNSA. The CDR3 is 15 residues long. The CDR3 DNA sequence: TGTGCCAGCAGCTTCGGTGGGACAGGGGGGGAAAAACTGTCTTTT. Its protein product is CASSFGGTGGEKLSF.

The chain uses TRBV2 and TRBJ2-6, with D perhaps assigned TRBD1 or TRBD2 (5 bases each). The V and J ends lost 1 base and 2 bases respectively, with 9 bases between them. The CDR3 runs 16 residues. Germline loops: CDR1 SNHLY, CDR2 FYNNEI. CDR3 DNA: TGTGCCAGCAGTGAAGACGGGGCCCCTGGGGCCAACGTCCTGACTTTC. Translating it yields CASSEDGAPGANVLTF.

The V and J genes are TRBV10-3 and TRBJ1-6; 7 bases fit TRBD1. Trimming at V came to 0 bases and at J to 6 bases, leaving 2 bases not matched to a gene. In germline, CDR1 is ENHRY, CDR2 SYGVKD. The CDR3 is 15 amino acids. The CDR3 DNA reads TGTGCCATCAGTGAGTCCGCAGGGGGTAATTCACCCCTCCACTTT. Its protein is CAISESAGGNSPLHF.

The CDR3 bases are TGTGCCAGCAGGAAACTAGCGGGGGGCACAGATACGCAGTATTTT. This codes for CASRKLAGGTDTQYF. V and J are TRBV6-1 and TRBJ2-3, with 11 bases matching TRBD2. Germline-derived CDR1 and CDR2 are MNHNS and SASEGT. J gave up 1 base and V 6 bases, and 3 bases lay outside the gene matches. The CDR3 covers 15 residues.

Remarks on this clonotype: A much larger clone differs by one base, so this may be a read error. The J gene is TRBJ1-1, the V gene TRBV19, with D possibly matching TRBD1 (5 bases). CDR3 size: 13 residues. Germline V gene lookup returns CDR1 LNHDA and CDR2 SQIVND (reference sequence). Here the CDR3 reads CASSIVLGTEASF. CDR3 DNA sequence: TGTGCCAGTAGTATTGTTCTTGGGACTGAAGCTTCCTTT.